These T cell receptor beta chains were read from a single sample in a study of T cell responses to AZD1222 COVID-19 vaccine. TCRdb keeps only in-frame clones here, not all; method: immunoSEQ multiplex PCR. This repertoire shows roughly 140,000 clones, approximately 88% found once; its top ten account for roughly 16%. The input for sequencing was peripheral blood, taken on day 0 of AZD1222 vaccination. The receptor set was obtained from an adult in good health. Each CDR3 is given with its conserved first and last residue. D genes are given only for firm matches. Clone size is stated in some rows and not others, as once, few, many or a class when expanded.

>TRBV11-3|.|.|TRBJ2-2
TGTGCCAGCAGCCACGCGGGGGCAGGGGAGCTGTTTTTT
CASSHAGAGELFF
>TRBV28|.|.|TRBJ2-2
TGTGCCAGCAGTTTGGGACATCCGAACACCGGGGAGCTGTTTTTT
CASSLGHPNTGELFF
>TRBV5-4|TRBD1|.|TRBJ1-2
TGTGCCAGCAGCTGGGGACAGGGCGATGGTGGCTACACCTTC
CASSWGQGDGGYTF
>TRBV5-5|.|.|TRBJ2-1
TGTGCCAGCAGCTTGGGTGACAGTAGTAATGAGCAGTTCTTC
CASSLGDSSNEQFF
>TRBV10-3|TRBD2|.|TRBJ2-3
TGTGCCTCTATGGACGGGACTAGCGGGTTGGAAGATACGCAGTATTTT
CASMDGTSGLEDTQYF
>TRBV3-1/TRBV3-2|TRBD2|.|TRBJ2-3
TGTGCCAGCAGCCAAAAATCGACTAGCGGGGGAACAGATACGCAGTATTTT
CASSQKSTSGGTDTQYF
>TRBV15|TRBD1|.|TRBJ1-4
TGTGCCACCAGCAGGGGACAGGGAGGCGCTAGAACTAATGAAAAACTGTTTTTT
CATSRGQGGARTNEKLFF
>TRBV2|TRBD1|.|TRBJ1-3
TGTGCCAGCGGGGAGGACAGGGGGCGAGGAAACACCATATATTTT
CASGEDRGRGNTIYF
>TRBV30|TRBD1|.|TRBJ1-2
TGTGCCTGGAGTTACGGGACAGGGGGCCTGATATTC
CAWSYGTGGLIF
>TRBV15|TRBD1|.|TRBJ1-2
TGTGCCACCAGCAGCCCCGGGACAGCAGCCTCCTTTTCCTATGGCTACACCTTC
CATSSPGTAASFSYGYTF
>TRBV30|.|.|TRBJ2-5
TGTGCCTGGAATGTGAGGTCCCGAGAGACCCAGTACTTC
CAWNVRSRETQYF
>TRBV19|TRBD2|.|TRBJ2-2
TGTGCCACCCTAGCGGGACTAGTGAACACCGGGGAGCTGTTTTTT
CATLAGLVNTGELFF
>TRBV11-3|.|.|TRBJ2-2
TGTGCCAGCAGCCCAAACGATGGGAGGGAGCTGTTTTTT
CASSPNDGRELFF
>TRBV5-4|.|.|TRBJ2-3
TGTGCCAGCACCTTCGGGGGGCCGGGGGGCACAGATACGCAGTATTTT
CASTFGGPGGTDTQYF
>TRBV10-3|.|.|TRBJ1-2
TGTGCTGTGGGGGGAGAGTTTTATGGCTACACCTTC
CAVGGEFYGYTF
>TRBV5-1|.|.|TRBJ1-2
TGCGCCAGCAGCCACCTGACAGCAAACTATGGCTACACCTTC
CASSHLTANYGYTF
>TRBV10-3|.|.|TRBJ1-1
TGTGCCATCAGAGGGGGGGCCGGCACTGAAGCTTTCTTT
CAIRGGAGTEAFF
>TRBV27|.|.|TRBJ1-2
TGTGCCAGCCGATCGCCCGGGGCATATGGCTACACCTTC
CASRSPGAYGYTF
>TRBV5-1|.|.|TRBJ1-4
TGCGCCAGCAGCCCGGACTCAACTAATGAAAAACTGTTTTTT
CASSPDSTNEKLFF
>TRBV28|TRBD2|.|TRBJ2-7
TGTGCCAGCAGTTTACTGACTAGCGGGGGGGACTACGAGCAGTACTTC
CASSLLTSGGDYEQYF
>TRBV10-3|.|few|TRBJ1-1
TGTGCCACTATGATAGGCATCCGAACTGAAGCTTTCTTT
CATMIGIRTEAFF
>TRBV28|.|.|TRBJ1-1
TGTGCCAGCATGAGTTTGACTGAAGCTTTCTTT
CASMSLTEAFF
>TRBV7-9|.|.|TRBJ1-2
TGTGCCAGCAGCCTACAGGAGAACTATGGCTACACCTTC
CASSLQENYGYTF
>TRBV5-4|.|.|TRBJ1-3
TGTGCCAGCAGCTCGCCATCCGGGGGGGGAAACACCATATATTTT
CASSSPSGGGNTIYF
>TRBV4-2|TRBD1|.|TRBJ2-7
TGTGCCAGCAGCCATAGGACAGGGTCCCCCTACGAGCAGTACTTC
CASSHRTGSPYEQYF
>TRBV7-9|.|once|TRBJ1-4
TGTGCCAGCAGCTTAGTAAATGAAAAACTGTTTTTT
CASSLVNEKLFF
>TRBV3-1/TRBV3-2|.|.|TRBJ2-1
TGTGCCAGCAGCCAAGAATCTGAGCAGTTCTTC
CASSQESEQFF
>TRBV28|.|.|TRBJ2-1
TGTGCCAGCAGTTTATTTGGGCCTTTATACAATGAGCAGTTCTTC
CASSLFGPLYNEQFF
>TRBV29-1|.|.|TRBJ2-3
TGCAGCGTTTCAGAAACCCGGTGGAGCACAGATACGCAGTATTTT
CSVSETRWSTDTQYF
>TRBV9|.|.|TRBJ2-7
TGTGCCAGCAGCGTAGGATGGGGGACACCAACCTACGAGCAGTACTTC
CASSVGWGTPTYEQYF
>TRBV7-3|TRBD2|.|TRBJ2-5
TGTGCCAGCAGCCCAGGGGTAGCGGGGGGCCTGGAGACCCAGTACTTC
CASSPGVAGGLETQYF
>TRBV19|.|.|TRBJ1-2
TGTGCCAGTACCAACCCCTATGGCTACACCTTC
CASTNPYGYTF
>TRBV18|TRBD1|.|TRBJ1-2
TGTGCCAGCTCACCGGACAGGGCCGGCTACACCTTC
CASSPDRAGYTF
>TRBV9|TRBD1|.|TRBJ1-1
TGTGCCAGCAGCCCTCGGACAGGGGCGAACACTGAAGCTTTCTTT
CASSPRTGANTEAFF
>TRBV10-3|.|.|TRBJ1-5
TGTGCCATCAGCGAACTAAGTGGCAATCAGCCCCAGCATTTT
CAISELSGNQPQHF
>TRBV18|TRBD2|.|TRBJ2-7
TGTGCCAGCTCACCACCCGCGGGGGGGCCGGGGGAGCAGTACTTC
CASSPPAGGPGEQYF
>TRBV5-1|TRBD1|.|TRBJ1-4
TGCGCCAGCAGCCCAGGGGGCCGTGCAACTAATGAAAAACTGTTTTTT
CASSPGGRATNEKLFF